The T cell receptor beta chain described here comes from a study of T-cell reconstitution after alpha-beta-depleted transplantation in children. It was with unique molecular identifiers that the TCRbeta library was prepared. TCRdb recomputed calls from the PCR reads with MiXCR, one row per CDR3 protein. This sample has over 100,000 distinct CDR3 sequences, with 6% found just once. Germline values: CDR1 MGHDK, CDR2 SYGVNS. V was cut by 4 bases and J by 0 bases, with 13 bases left in between. The CDR3 consists of 16 residues. Study findings and constraints: A year had passed since transplant, and T-cell counts and diversity by then came mostly from newly produced T cells.

In its sample, this clonotype was seen many times. The antigen is unknown. The gene calls are TRBV25-1 and TRBJ2-1; possible D gene TRBD2, 5 bases. This clonotype was obtained from a female patient aged 2 to 10 who had a stem cell transplant for Fanconi anemia, so the T cells may come from the graft donor. Sequenced material: PBMCs, mostly from graft donor cells, taken 60 days after TCRalphabeta/CD19-depleted stem cell transplant. CDR3 protein: CASSGEGLNSYNEQFF. CDR3 bases: TGTGCCAGCAGTGGTGAGGGCCTAAACTCCTACAATGAGCAGTTCTTC.